A single sample is the source of the 10 T cell receptor beta chains below, sequenced in a study of T cells after posttransplantation cyclophosphamide. TCRdb keeps only in-frame clones here, not all; method: immunoSEQ multiplex PCR. The record shows around 24,000 clones for this sample, with no singletons present. A marrow graft followed busulfan-fludarabine conditioning, with cyclophosphamide on days +3 and +4. The sample was PBMCs, taken after allogeneic stem cell transplant with posttransplant cyclophosphamide. The receptors were sampled from a young adult male patient who received an allogeneic stem cell transplant from a related donor, was CMV-positive, and had no GVHD. A share of the T cells may be of graft donor origin.

Many counts were recorded for this clone. The V call is TRBV27, the J call TRBJ2-4; 10 nucleotides line up with TRBD1. The trim removed 5 bases at V and 7 bases at J, leaving 5 bases unmatched. This CDR3 is built from 14 residues. Germline CDR1 is MNHEY and CDR2 is SMNVEV (reference sequence). The CDR3 spells CASSPGTGANIQYF. The DNA for the CDR3 is TGTGCCAGCAGTCCAGGGACAGGGGCGAACATTCAGTACTTC.

This clone has a count of ten or more. The V call is TRBV4-1, the J call TRBJ1-2, with 7 nucleotides matching TRBD1. This CDR3 contains 16 residues. Germline CDR1 is MGHRA and CDR2 is YSYEKL. The V and J ends lost 2 bases and 4 bases, in that order; junction bases with no gene match: 10. The CDR3 spells CASSQLPGQRIYGYTF. CDR3 sequence (DNA): TGCGCCAGCAGCCAACTCCCGGGACAGCGAATCTATGGCTACACCTTC.

The chain is built from TRBV7-6 and TRBJ2-5, with D possibly TRBD2 on 5 matching bases. Trimming pared 7 bases from V and 5 bases from J, leaving 17 bases between. There are 14 residues in the CDR3. In germline, CDR1 is SGHVS, CDR2 FNYEAQ. Here the CDR3 reads CASTKITSGETQYF. CDR3 sequence (DNA): TGTGCCAGCACCAAGATCACGAGCGGCGAGACCCAGTACTTC.

This clone was detected ten times or more. The chain uses TRBV7-3 and TRBJ2-3; 8 bases are a match to TRBD2. Germline loops: CDR1 SGHTA, CDR2 FQGTGA. The CDR3 length is 15 residues. V lost 3 bases to trimming and J lost 1 base; unmatched junction nucleotides: 3. The chain's CDR3 is CASSFYGRGTDTQYF. In DNA, the CDR3 is TGTGCCAGCAGCTTTTACGGGAGGGGCACAGATACGCAGTATTTT.

At least ten counts were recorded for this clone. This rearrangement joins TRBV28 to TRBJ2-7; 7 nucleotides agree with TRBD1. CDR3 length equals 14 residues. CDR1 and CDR2 from the germline V gene are MDHEN and SYDVKM. With V trimmed by 7 bases and J by 4 bases, 10 bases remained unmatched. The CDR3 coding sequence is TGTGCCAGCATCCACAGGGGACAACGATACGAGCAGTACTTC. Translated: CASIHRGQRYEQYF.

This clone showed up many times. CDR3 loop: CASSRLAGPNTGELFF. Written as DNA, the CDR3 is TGCGCCAGCAGCAGACTAGCGGGGCCGAACACCGGGGAGCTGTTTTTT. The V call is TRBV5-1, the J call TRBJ2-2; 11 bases fit TRBD2. Germline assignment: CDR1 SGHRS and CDR2 YFSETQ. The CDR3 covers 16 residues. J gave up 0 bases and V 4 bases, and 2 bases lay outside the gene matches.

This clone has ten or more counts. The V and J genes are TRBV30 and TRBJ2-3, with TRBD2 identical over 8 bases. The CDR3 has 16 residues. With 3 bases clipped from V and 2 bases from J, the junction kept 10 bases outside the gene matches. Looked up from germline, CDR1 is GTSNPN and CDR2 is SVGIG (reference sequence). CDR3 sequence (DNA): TGTGCCTGGAGCATAAGCGGGAGAGGAACCACAGATACGCAGTATTTT. It encodes CAWSISGRGTTDTQYF.

This clone was seen repeatedly, ten times or more. The V gene is TRBV7-9, the J gene TRBJ2-2, with TRBD1 as a possible D gene (5 bases). CDR1 and CDR2 from the germline V gene are SEHNR and FQNEAQ (reference sequence). The CDR3 consists of 16 residues. Deletions cut 1 base from V and 0 bases from J, with 9 bases between. The CDR3 is CASSLVATANTGELFF. CDR3 nucleotides: TGTGCCAGCAGCTTAGTTGCGACAGCGAACACCGGGGAGCTGTTTTTT.

This clone was counted many times. This sequence joins TRBV18 and TRBJ1-4, with D maybe TRBD1 (5 bases). The CDR3 length is 14 residues. Per the germline V gene, CDR1 is KGHSH and CDR2 is LQKENI. The V and J ends lost 3 bases and 8 bases respectively, with 13 bases between them. DNA of the CDR3: TGTGCCAGCTCACCTGACAGAGTTCGAGAAAAACTGTTTTTT. Protein: CASSPDRVREKLFF.

This clone was detected many times. The rearrangement joins TRBV11-1 to TRBJ2-7, with 10 bases identical to TRBD1. Trimming took 4 bases from V and 4 from J; bases not matched to a gene: 10. This CDR3 has 16 residues. From germline, CDR1 is SGHAT and CDR2 FQDESV (reference sequence). CDR3 amino acids: CASSSLVGTGVYEQYF. The DNA of the CDR3 is TGTGCCAGCAGCTCCCTCGTCGGGACAGGGGTTTACGAGCAGTACTTC.